This T cell receptor (beta chain) was retrieved from a study of blood T cell repertoires in COVID-19. Assignment of participants to cohorts was predicated upon participant-reported clinical history. Two negative PCRs, clearance, or symptom resolution were required of recovered Cohort 3 donors. In the study's own analysis: Estimates of nucleated cell counts were drawn from the amplification of reference gene primers. The assay was immunoSEQ multiplex PCR, and TCRdb's table has in-frame clones only and misses some. V, J and clone size are those of that table, while D and trimming were read from the DNA. The sample shows around 330,000 clones, over 80% of them seen only once. The receptor's source is a woman between 18 and 30 years old who had recovered from COVID-19. Sequencing input: PBMCs or T cells enriched from blood (not recorded which).

CDR3 bases: TGCGCCAGCAGCTACAGGGGGGGTAGCGGGAGCACAGATACGCAGTATTTT. Residues: CASSYRGGSGSTDTQYF. The chain is built from TRBV4-3 and TRBJ2-3; D perhaps matches TRBD1 (8 bases). This CDR3 spans 17 amino acids. CDR1 is LGHNA, CDR2 YSLEER, per germline. V lost 5 bases, J lost 0 bases, and 18 bases lay in between.